This T cell receptor (beta chain) was documented in a study of CD8+ T cells in alopecia areata. Study context: Those treated were given oral tofacitinib at 5 to 10 mg twice daily. The study gave tofacitinib for 6 to 18 months, then 6 months off drug. Disease severity was quantified as SALT score of affected scalp area.

General observations from the study: Sharing of TCRs across patients appeared less clear than in mice, possibly for HLA-related reasons.

Reverse transcribed after extraction, RNA yielded cDNA as the sequencing template. Libraries were prepared by immunoSEQ multiplex PCR; TCRdb keeps only in-frame clonotypes and omits some of them. The repertoire holds around 86,000 clones, with around 70% as singletons. With regard to this clone: The target antigen is unknown.

The V end lost 0 bases, the J end lost 0 bases, and 8 bases lay between the germline ends. This CDR3 region has 15 residues. Germline lookup yields CDR1 LNHNV and CDR2 YYDKDF (reference sequence). Treatment here: oral pan-JAK inhibitor, 5-10 mg twice daily. Sequences were derived from CD8+ T cells sorted from blood, sampled at week 44, from a patient treated with tofacitinib. This receptor was taken from a human donor with alopecia areata. The chain recombines TRBV15 with TRBJ1-1; D not resolved. CDR3 sequence reads: CATSRDLVVNTEAFF. As DNA, the CDR3 is TGTGCCACCAGCAGAGATCTGGTAGTGAACACTGAAGCTTTCTTT.